This T cell receptor beta chain comes out of a study of long-term antiretroviral therapy in people with HIV (dated by TCRdb to the early 2020s). Context from the whole study: Collection of the earliest samples took place about a decade ahead of the 2015 WHO recommendation for immediate ART, at a time when ART was typically delayed until CD4 counts fell. No cross-contamination during QIAcube processing was shown when test extractions of a monoclonal T-cell line were performed alongside 25 to 35 polyclonal samples. A total of fewer than 200 cryopreserved PBMC samples were contributed to the cohort by 30 adults with confirmed HIV infection, with samples collected serially over a mean of approximately six years (range 1-12). A retrospective serial study tested whether ART initiation and durable HIV suppression were associated with changes in peripheral blood TRB repertoire composition and diversity. Of the approximately 30 participants with HIV, about twelve were female.

CDR3 length: 13 amino acids, cysteine to phenylalanine. Of all the DNA, just the CDR3 is kept, 39 bases in frame from base 1. Based on the germline V gene (reference sequence), the CDR1 and CDR2 sequences are SEHNR and FQNEAQ. After removal of 2 bases from V and 7 bases from J, the junction retains 3 bases not matched to a gene. The immunoSEQ hsTCRB v3.0 assay was used at survey level resolution to sequence the TRB variable region. The target sequencing depth for TRB was roughly 40,000-55,000 T-cell genomes per sample. Pooled TRB libraries were sequenced on an Illumina MiSeq with a v3 150-cycle kit. The original methods were these. Repertoire analysis ran in R within a reproducible Nextflow workflow covering QC, data transformation and analysis. LymphoSeq2, an R package for exploring AIRR-Seq data, was used to implement custom analyses. After excluding a few samples that yielded fewer than 5000 total TRB sequences, approximately 180 HIV repertoires remained for analysis. Among the roughly 200 retained HIV repertoires, some 60 were collected before ART initiation and roughly 130 after ART initiation. Repertoires were downsampled to 5000 TRB nucleotide sequences, and summary statistics were averaged over 100 downsampling iterations. The analysis kept only TRB sequences whose CDR3 regions were at least seven amino acids long. Diversity was assessed using a clonality score derived from Shannon entropy and using the Gini coefficient. In repertoire networks, the top 5000 CDR3 amino acid sequences were linked whenever an edit distance of one separated two sequences. For TRB CDR3 amino acid sequences, antigen specificity groups and MHC restriction were predicted with GLIPH2. To flag known CMV, EBV, HIV or tissue antigen associations, CDR3 amino acid sequences were matched against VDJdb and McPAS-TCR. Pre-ART, post-ART and control groups were compared with Wilcoxon signed-rank tests and Holm-Bonferroni correction. In its TCRdb copy, this immuneACCESS table keeps in-frame sequences only and misses some clones. Where compared with another copy, unresolved V genes explain less than half of these, and the others have no known cause. V and J calls and clone size are given by that table; D and trimming were obtained from the DNA. This sample has 35,000 or so clones in its table, and around four fifths of those were observed once. 6.5% to 9% of the sample lies in the top ten.

Participants were included only if at least one PBMC sample before ART initiation and at least two post-ART samples were available. Treatment was received in the United States of America by all participants with HIV. Before DNA extraction, cryopreserved samples of about 1-10 million PBMC were thawed and washed. At the time of the earliest PBMC sample, participants with HIV were aged between about 23 and 54 years. PBMC samples were contributed by each participant from 1-4 timepoints before ART initiation and 2-8 timepoints after ART initiation, with a median of 7 samples. Serial HIV viral load, CD4+ T-cell count, ART history and demographic data were obtained for every participant. A Qiagen kit on a QIAcube was used to extract genomic DNA from unsorted PBMC, with samples processed in batches of 12. Findings and caveats that apply to the study as a whole: Samples dated from 2004 to 2017, and the ART regimens used may be less effective than current ones. Because cell numbers in pre-ART samples were limited, unsorted PBMC were profiled instead of sorted CD4+ and CD8+ T cells. Inferences about post-ART repertoire changes are limited because no data were available on ART adherence, viral resistance or therapy changes. Expanded TRB clones identified before ART initiation dominated the repertoire at all time points, although this dominance fluctuated and declined in many PLHIV after ART. Since PBMC availability was limited, sequencing covered only the TCR beta chain, with no alpha chain pairing. Starting ART was linked to a significant rise in TRB diversity, yet even with long-term ART the diversity remained significantly lower than in transplant donor controls. Narrower CDR3 length ranges were observed in HIV repertoires than in controls, and an antigen-experienced repertoire with only a slight naive shift after ART was suggested by the network structure.

Note on this clone: Its antigen remains undetermined. Base quality data are lacking; no much larger clone is found one base away.

The clonotype originates from a man in his late teens or twenties with HIV. The source was unsorted PBMCs, collected 0.4 years before starting antiretroviral therapy. This sequence uses TRBV7-9 and TRBJ2-7, and 9 junction bases match TRBD1. The DNA sequence follows: TGTGCCAGCAGCTTATGGACAGGGGAGGAGCAGTACTTC. This gives the protein CASSLWTGEEQYF.